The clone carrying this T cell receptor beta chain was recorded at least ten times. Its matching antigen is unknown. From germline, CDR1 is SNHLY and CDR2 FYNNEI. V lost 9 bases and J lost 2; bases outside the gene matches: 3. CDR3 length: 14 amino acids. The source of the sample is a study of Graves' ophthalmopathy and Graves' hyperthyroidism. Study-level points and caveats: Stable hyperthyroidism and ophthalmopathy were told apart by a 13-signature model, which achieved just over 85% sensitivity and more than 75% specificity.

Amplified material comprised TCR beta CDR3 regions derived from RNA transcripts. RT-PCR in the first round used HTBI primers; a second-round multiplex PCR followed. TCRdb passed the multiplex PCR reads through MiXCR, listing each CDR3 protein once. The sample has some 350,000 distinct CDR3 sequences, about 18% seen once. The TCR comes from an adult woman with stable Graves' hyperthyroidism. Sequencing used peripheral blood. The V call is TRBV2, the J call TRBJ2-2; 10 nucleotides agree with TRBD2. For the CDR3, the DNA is TGTGCCAGTAAGCGGGAGGGAAACACCGGGGAGCTGTTTTTT. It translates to CASKREGNTGELFF.